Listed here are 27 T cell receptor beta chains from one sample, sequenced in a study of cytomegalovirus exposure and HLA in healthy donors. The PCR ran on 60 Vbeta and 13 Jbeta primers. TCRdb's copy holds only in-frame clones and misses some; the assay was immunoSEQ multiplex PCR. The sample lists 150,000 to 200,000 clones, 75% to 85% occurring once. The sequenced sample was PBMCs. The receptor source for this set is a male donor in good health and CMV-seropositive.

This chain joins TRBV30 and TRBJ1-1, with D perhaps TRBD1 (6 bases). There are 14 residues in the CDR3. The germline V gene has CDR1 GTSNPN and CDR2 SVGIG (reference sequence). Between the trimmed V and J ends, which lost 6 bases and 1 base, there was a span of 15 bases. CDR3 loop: CACEAGAANTEAFF. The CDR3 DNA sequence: TGTGCCTGTGAGGCGGGGGCTGCGAACACTGAAGCTTTCTTT.

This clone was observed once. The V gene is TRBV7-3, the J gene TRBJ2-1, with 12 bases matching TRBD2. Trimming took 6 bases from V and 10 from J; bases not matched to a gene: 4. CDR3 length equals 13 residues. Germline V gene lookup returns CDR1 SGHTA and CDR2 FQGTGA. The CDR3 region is CASSFGLAGEQFF. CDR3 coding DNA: TGTGCCAGCAGTTTCGGACTAGCGGGAGAGCAGTTCTTC.

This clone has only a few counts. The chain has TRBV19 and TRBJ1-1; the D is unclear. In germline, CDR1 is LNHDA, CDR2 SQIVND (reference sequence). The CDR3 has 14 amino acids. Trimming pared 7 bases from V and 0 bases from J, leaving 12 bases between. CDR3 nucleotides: TGTGCCAGTACCCACGGGAGCCTGAACACTGAAGCTTTCTTT. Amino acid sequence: CASTHGSLNTEAFF.

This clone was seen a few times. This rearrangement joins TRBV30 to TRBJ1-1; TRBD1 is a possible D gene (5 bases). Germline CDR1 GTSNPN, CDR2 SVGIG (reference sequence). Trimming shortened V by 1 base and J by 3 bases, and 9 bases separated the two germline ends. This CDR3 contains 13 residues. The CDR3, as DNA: TGTGCCTGGAGTGAATCCAGGGACACTGAAGCTTTCTTT. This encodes CAWSESRDTEAFF.

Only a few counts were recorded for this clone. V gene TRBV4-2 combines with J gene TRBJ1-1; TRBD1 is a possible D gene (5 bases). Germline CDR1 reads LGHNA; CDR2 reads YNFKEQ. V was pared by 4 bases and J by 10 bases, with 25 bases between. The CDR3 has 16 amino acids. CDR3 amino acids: CASSRLVNQGSGVAFF. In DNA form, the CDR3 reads TGTGCCAGCAGCCGCCTTGTAAATCAGGGTTCTGGAGTAGCTTTCTTT.

The CDR3 DNA follows: TGTGCCTGGAGTGCCGGGACAATTAGCAATCAGCCCCAGCATTTT. It yields the protein CAWSAGTISNQPQHF. The chain uses TRBV30 and TRBJ1-5, with D possibly being TRBD1 (6 bases). V lost 1 base to trimming and J lost 0 bases, with 10 bases between them. Germline CDR1 is GTSNPN and CDR2 is SVGIG (reference sequence). This CDR3 has 15 residues. Looking up the rest from reference TRBV30 and TRBJ1-5 gives the full variable domain: SQTIHQWPATLVQPVGSPLSLECTVEGTSNPNLYWYRQAAGRGLQLLFYSVGIGQISSEVPQNLSASRPQDRQFILSSKKLLLSDSGFYLCAWSAGTISNQPQHFGDGTRLSIL.

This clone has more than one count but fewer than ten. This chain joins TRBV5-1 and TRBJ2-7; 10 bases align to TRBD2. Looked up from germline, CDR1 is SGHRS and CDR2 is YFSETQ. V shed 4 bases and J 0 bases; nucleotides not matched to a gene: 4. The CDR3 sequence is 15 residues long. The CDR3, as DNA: TGCGCCAGCAGCACAGGACTAGCGGCCTCCTACGAGCAGTACTTC. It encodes CASSTGLAASYEQYF.

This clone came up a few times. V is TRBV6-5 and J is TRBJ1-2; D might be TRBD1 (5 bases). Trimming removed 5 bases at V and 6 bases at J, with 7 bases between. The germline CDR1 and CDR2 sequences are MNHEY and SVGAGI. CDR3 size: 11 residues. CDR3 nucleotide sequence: TGTGCCAGCAGTGACAGAAATGGCTACACCTTC. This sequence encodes CASSDRNGYTF.

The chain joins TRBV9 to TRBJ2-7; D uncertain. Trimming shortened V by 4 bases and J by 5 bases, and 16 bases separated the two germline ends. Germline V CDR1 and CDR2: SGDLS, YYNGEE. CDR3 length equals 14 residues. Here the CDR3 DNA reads TGTGCCAGCAGCAGTAACCAGGCCTTCCACGAGCAGTACTTC. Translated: CASSSNQAFHEQYF. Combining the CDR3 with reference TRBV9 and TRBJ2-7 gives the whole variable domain DSGVTQTPKHLITATGQRVTLRCSPRSGDLSVYWYQQSLDQGLQFLIQYYNGEERAKGNILERFSAQQFPDLHSELNLSSLELGDSALYFCASSSNQAFHEQYFGPGTRLTVT.

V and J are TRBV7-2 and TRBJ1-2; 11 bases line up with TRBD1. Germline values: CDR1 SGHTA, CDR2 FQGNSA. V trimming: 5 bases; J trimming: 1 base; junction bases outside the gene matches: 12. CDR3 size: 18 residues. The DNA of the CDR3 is TGTGCCAGCAGCGAACAACGGACAGGGGGCCGAGGTAACTATGGCTACACCTTC. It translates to CASSEQRTGGRGNYGYTF.

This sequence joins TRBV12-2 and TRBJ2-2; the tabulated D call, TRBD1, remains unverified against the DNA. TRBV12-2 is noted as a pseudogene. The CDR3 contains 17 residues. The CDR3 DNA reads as TGTGCAAGTCGCTTAGGACAGGGGCCACAGAACACCGGGGAGCTGTTTTTT. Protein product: CASRLGQGPQNTGELFF.

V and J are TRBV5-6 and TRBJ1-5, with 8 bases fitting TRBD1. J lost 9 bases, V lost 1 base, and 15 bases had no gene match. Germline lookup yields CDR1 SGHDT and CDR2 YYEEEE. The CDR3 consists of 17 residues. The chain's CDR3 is CASSLFTDRGGYRPQHF. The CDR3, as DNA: TGTGCCAGCAGCTTGTTCACCGACAGGGGAGGATACCGGCCCCAGCATTTT.

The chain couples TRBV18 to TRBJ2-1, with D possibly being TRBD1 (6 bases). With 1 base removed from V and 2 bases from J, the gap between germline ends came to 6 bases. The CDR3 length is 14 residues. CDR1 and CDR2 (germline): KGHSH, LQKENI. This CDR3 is CASSPQGAYNEQFF. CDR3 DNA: TGTGCCAGCTCACCACAGGGGGCCTACAATGAGCAGTTCTTC. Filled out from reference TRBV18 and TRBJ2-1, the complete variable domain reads NAGVMQNPRHLVRRRGQEARLRCSPMKGHSHVYWYRQLPEEGLKFMVYLQKENIIDESGMPKERFSAEFPKEGPSILRIQQVVRGDSAAYFCASSPQGAYNEQFFGPGTRLTVL.

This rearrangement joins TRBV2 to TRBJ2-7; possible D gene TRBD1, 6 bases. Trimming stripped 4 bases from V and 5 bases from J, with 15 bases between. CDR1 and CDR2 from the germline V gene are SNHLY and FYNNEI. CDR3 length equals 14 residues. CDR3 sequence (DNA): TGTGCCAGCAGTGGGGGGCCGGGGTTCAACGAGCAGTACTTC. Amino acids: CASSGGPGFNEQYF.

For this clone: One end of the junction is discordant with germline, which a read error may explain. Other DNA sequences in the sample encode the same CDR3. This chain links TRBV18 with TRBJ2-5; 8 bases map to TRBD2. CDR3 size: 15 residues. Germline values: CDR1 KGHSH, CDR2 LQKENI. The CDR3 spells CASSPGGPTLETQYF. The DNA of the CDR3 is TGCGCCAGCTCACCGGGGGGGCCTACCTTGGAGACCCAGTACTTC.

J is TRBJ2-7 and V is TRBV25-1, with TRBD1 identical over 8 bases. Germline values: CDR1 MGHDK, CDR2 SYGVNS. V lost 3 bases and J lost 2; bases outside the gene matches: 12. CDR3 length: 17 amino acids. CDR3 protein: CASSDSPGQGSTYEQYF. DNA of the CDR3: TGTGCCAGCAGTGACTCTCCCGGACAGGGATCTACCTACGAGCAGTACTTC.

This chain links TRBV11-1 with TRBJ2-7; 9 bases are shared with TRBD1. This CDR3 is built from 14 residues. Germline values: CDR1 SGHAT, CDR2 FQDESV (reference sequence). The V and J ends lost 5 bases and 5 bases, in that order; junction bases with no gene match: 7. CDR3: CASSRQQGAHEQYF. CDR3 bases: TGTGCCAGCAGCCGACAACAGGGGGCCCACGAGCAGTACTTC. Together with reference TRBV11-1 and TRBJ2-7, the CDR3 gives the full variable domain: EAEVAQSPRYKITEKSQAVAFWCDPISGHATLYWYRQILGQGPELLVQFQDESVVDDSQLPKDRFSAERLKGVDSTLKIQPAELGDSAMYLCASSRQQGAHEQYFGPGTRLTVT.

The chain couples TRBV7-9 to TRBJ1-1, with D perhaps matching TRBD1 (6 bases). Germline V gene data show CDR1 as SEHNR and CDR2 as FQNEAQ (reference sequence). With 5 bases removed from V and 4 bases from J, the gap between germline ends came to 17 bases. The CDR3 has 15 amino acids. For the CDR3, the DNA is TGTGCCAGCAGCCCAATAGGGCAGGGGAGCACTGAAGCTTTCTTT. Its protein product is CASSPIGQGSTEAFF.

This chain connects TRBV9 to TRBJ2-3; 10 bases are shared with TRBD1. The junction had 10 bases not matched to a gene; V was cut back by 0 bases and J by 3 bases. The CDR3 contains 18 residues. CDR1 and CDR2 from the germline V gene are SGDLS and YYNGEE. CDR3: CASSVEGVRTGGTDTQYF. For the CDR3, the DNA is TGTGCCAGCAGCGTAGAGGGGGTGAGGACAGGGGGAACAGATACGCAGTATTTT.

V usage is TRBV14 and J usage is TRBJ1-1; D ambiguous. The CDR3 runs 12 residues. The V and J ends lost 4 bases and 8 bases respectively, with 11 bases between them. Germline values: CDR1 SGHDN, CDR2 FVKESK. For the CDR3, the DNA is TGTGCCAGCAGCCTTCTCGGACTCGAAGCTTTCTTT. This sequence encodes CASSLLGLEAFF.

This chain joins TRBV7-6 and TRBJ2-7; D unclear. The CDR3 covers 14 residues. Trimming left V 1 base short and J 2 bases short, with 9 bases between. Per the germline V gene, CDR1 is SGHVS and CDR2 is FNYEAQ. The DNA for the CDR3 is TGTGCCAGCAGCTTAGGAACTTCACCCTACGAGCAGTACTTC. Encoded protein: CASSLGTSPYEQYF.

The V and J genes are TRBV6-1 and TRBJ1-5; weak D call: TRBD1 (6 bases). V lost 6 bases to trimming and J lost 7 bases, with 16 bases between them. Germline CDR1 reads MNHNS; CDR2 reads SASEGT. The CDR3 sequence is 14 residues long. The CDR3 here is CASSEPGVGQPQHF. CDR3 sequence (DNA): TGTGCCAGCAGCGAACCAGGGGTGGGACAGCCCCAGCATTTT.

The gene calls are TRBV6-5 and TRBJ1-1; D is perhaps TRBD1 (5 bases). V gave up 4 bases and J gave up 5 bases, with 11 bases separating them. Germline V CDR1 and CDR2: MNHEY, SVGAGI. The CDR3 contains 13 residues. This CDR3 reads CASSSPGRTEAFF. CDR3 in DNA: TGTGCCAGCAGTTCTCCAGGGAGGACTGAAGCTTTCTTT.

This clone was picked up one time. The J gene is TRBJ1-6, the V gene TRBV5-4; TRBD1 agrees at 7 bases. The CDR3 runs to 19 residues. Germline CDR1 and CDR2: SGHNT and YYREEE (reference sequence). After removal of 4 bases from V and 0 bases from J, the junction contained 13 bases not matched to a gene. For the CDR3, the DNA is TGTGCCAGCAGCAAGGCGACAGGGCCCCCGAGCTCCTATAATTCACCCCTCCACTTT. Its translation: CASSKATGPPSSYNSPLHF.

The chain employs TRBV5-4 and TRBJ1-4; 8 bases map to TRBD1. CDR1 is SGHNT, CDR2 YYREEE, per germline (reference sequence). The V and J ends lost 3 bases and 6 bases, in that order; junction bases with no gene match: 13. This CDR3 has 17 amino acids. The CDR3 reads CASSSGGRQGSDEKLFF. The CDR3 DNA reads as TGTGCCAGCAGCTCTGGGGGGCGACAGGGGTCAGATGAAAAACTGTTTTTT.

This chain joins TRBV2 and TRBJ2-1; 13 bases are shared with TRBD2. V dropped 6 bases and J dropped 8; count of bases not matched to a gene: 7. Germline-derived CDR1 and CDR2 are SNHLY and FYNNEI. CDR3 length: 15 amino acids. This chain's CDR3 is CASSPGTSGVDEQFF. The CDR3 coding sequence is TGTGCCAGCAGCCCTGGGACTAGCGGGGTCGATGAGCAGTTCTTC.

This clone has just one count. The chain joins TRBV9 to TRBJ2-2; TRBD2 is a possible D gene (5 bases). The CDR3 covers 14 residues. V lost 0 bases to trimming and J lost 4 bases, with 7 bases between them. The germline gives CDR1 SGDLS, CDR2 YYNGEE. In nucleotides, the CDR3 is TGTGCCAGCAGCGTAGGAGGAGGCACCGGGGAGCTGTTTTTT. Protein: CASSVGGGTGELFF.